These T cell receptor beta chains were read from a single sample in a study of shared clonotypes between healthy human individuals. Using immunoSEQ multiplex PCR, the repertoire was profiled, and TCRdb retains in-frame clones only, with some absent. The sample has about 2.4 million clones; approximately 93% are singletons. The sequenced sample consisted of naive CD4+ T cells from PBMCs. All receptors come from a young man in good health. Some clones in this sample may be carry-over from other donors' samples. Each CDR3 is given without its conserved first and last residue. A D gene is named only where the DNA matches it firmly. Part of the rows lack a size; the others show once, few, many or a class for expanded clones.

>.|.|TRBV5-8
ASSLGRERNQPQH
>.|.|TRBV19
ASSISGYPYEEQY
>TRBD2|.|TRBV27
ASSWGGFSYEQY
>TRBD2|.|TRBV27
ASSRLAGVAGELF
>.|.|TRBV7-9
ATSTPQETQY
>.|.|TRBV11-2
ASSLEDSYYEQY
>TRBD1|.|TRBV28
ASSLWGPQGVGAASSYNEQF
>.|.|TRBV7-9
ASSLFSQTEKLF
>TRBD2|.|TRBV5-1
ASSFLAGAYNEQF
>.|.|TRBV6-6
ASSPSGLFSTDTQY
>.|.|TRBV19
ASSTPWGEQF
>.|.|TRBV7-9
ASSLSNARFGQY
>TRBD1|once|TRBV7-3
ASRQGRNTEAF
>.|.|TRBV5-1
ASRDPTQFNYGYT
>TRBD2|.|TRBV5-4
ASSLLAGGDEQY
>.|.|TRBV18
ASSKTQGNTGELF
>TRBD1|once|TRBV5-1
ASSLGTGVPGELF
>TRBD2|.|TRBV15
AIRLAGNTGELF
>TRBD2|.|TRBV27
ASSPGRGISYNEQF
>.|.|TRBV5-1
ASSRTGSLETQY
>TRBD1|.|TRBV7-9
ASRESGQGYEQF